This TCR beta chain was retrieved from a study of blood T cells in healthy people across ages. The germline gives CDR1 LGHNA, CDR2 YSLEER. The CDR3 length is 14 residues. V lost 4 bases and J lost 5, with 9 bases in between. Using a J-beta primer mix together with a sample-barcoded 5' primer, a second PCR was run for about 6 to 11 cycles. TCRdb passed the 5' RACE reads through MiXCR, listing each CDR3 protein once. The sample lists under 750,000 distinct CDR3 sequences, around 48% occurring once. Specimen: blood. This receptor was taken from a man older than 75 in good health. The rearrangement uses TRBV4-3 and TRBJ1-6; D gene uncertain. CDR3 nucleotide sequence: TGCGCCAGCAGCCGCGGTAGCGATAATTCACCCCTCCACTTT. This codes for CASSRGSDNSPLHF.